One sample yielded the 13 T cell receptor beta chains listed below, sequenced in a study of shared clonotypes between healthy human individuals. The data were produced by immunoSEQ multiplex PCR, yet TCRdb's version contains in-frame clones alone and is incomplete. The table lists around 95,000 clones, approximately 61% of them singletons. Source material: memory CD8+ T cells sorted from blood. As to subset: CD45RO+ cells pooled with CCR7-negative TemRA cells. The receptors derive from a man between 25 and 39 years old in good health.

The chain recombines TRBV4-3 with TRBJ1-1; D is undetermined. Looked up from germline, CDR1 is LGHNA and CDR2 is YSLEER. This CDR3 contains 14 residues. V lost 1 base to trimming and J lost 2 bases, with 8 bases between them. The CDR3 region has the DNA TGCGCCAGCAGCCAAGTGGTCACCAACACTGAAGCTTTCTTT. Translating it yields CASSQVVTNTEAFF.

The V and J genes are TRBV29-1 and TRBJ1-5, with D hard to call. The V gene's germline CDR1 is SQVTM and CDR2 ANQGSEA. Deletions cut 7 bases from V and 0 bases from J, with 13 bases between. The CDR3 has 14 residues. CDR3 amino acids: CSAVVGNSNQPQHF. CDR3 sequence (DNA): TGCAGCGCCGTGGTCGGAAATAGCAATCAGCCCCAGCATTTT. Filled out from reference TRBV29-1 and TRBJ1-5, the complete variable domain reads SAVISQKPSRDICQRGTSLTIQCQVDSQVTMMFWYRQQPGQSLTLIATANQGSEATYESGFVIDKFPISRPNLTFSTLTVSNMSPEDSSIYLCSAVVGNSNQPQHFGDGTRLSIL.

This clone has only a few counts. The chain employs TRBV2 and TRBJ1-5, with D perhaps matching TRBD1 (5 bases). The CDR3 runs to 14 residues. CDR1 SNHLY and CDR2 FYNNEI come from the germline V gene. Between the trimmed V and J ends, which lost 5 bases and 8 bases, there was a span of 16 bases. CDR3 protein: CASSLSGGEEPQHF. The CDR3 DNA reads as TGTGCCAGCAGTTTAAGCGGGGGTGAGGAGCCCCAGCATTTT.

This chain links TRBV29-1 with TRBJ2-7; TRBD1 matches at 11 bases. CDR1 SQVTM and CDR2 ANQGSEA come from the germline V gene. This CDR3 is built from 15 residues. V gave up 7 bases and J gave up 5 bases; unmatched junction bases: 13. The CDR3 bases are TGCAGCGCCCTCTATTCCGGGACAGGGGGGCACGAGCAGTACTTC. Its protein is CSALYSGTGGHEQYF.

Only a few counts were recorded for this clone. Written as DNA, the CDR3 is TGTGCCAGCAGAGACAGGGAATCGACCGGGGAGCTGTTTTTT. It encodes CASRDRESTGELFF. The genes are TRBV25-1 and TRBJ2-2; TRBD1 matches at 7 bases. Unmatched junction bases numbered 6, after V lost 6 bases and J lost 5 bases. The V gene's germline CDR1 is MGHDK and CDR2 SYGVNS. The length of the CDR3 is 14 residues.

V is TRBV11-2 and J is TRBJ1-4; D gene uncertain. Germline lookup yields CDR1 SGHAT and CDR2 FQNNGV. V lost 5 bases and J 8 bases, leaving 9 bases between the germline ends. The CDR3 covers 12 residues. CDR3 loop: CASSPSGEKLFF. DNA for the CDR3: TGTGCCAGCAGCCCCTCGGGGGAAAAACTGTTTTTT.

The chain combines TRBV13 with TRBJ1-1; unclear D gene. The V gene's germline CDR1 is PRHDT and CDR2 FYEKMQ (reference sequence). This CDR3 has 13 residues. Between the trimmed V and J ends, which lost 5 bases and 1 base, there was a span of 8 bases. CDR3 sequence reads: CASSIISNTEAFF. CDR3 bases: TGTGCCAGCAGCATCATCTCGAACACTGAAGCTTTCTTT.

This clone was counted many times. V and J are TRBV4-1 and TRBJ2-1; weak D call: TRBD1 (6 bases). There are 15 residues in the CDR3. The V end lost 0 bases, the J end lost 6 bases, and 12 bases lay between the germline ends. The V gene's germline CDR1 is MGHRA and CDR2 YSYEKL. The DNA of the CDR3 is TGCGCCAGCAGCCAAGATCCAGGGGACGGCAATGAGCAGTTCTTC. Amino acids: CASSQDPGDGNEQFF.

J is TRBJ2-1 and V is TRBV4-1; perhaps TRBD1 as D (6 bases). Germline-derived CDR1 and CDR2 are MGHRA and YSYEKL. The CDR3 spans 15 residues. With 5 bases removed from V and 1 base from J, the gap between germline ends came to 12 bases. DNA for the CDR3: TGCGCCAGCAGCGAGGACAGCCTTTCCTACAATGAGCAGTTCTTC. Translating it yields CASSEDSLSYNEQFF.

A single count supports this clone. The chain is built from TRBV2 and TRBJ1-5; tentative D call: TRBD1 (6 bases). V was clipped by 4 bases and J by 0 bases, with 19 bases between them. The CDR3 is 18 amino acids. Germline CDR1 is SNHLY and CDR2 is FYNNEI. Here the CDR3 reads CASSGQGRAIYSNQPQHF. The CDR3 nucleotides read TGTGCCAGCAGTGGCCAGGGGAGGGCCATATATAGCAATCAGCCCCAGCATTTT.

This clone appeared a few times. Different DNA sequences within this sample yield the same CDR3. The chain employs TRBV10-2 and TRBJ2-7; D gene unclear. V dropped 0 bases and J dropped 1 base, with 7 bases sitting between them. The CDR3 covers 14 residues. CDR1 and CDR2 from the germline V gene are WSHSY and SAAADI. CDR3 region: CASSESGSSYEQYF. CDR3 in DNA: TGCGCCAGCAGTGAGTCTGGCAGTTCCTACGAGCAGTACTTC.

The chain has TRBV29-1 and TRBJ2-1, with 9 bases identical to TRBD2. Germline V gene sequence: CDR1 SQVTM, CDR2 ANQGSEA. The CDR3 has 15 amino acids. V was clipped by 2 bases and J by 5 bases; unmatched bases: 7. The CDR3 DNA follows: TGCAGCGTTGAAAAGCGGGAGGTAGAGGACAATGAGCAGTTCTTC. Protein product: CSVEKREVEDNEQFF.

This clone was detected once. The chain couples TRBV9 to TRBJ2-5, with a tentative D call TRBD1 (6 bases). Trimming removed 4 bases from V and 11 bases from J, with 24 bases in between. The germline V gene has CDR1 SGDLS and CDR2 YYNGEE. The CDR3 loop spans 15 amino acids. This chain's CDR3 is CASSPRQESVIEQYF. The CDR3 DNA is TGTGCCAGCAGCCCCCGACAGGAATCCGTTATAGAGCAGTACTTC.